A selection of T cell receptor beta chains follows, all from one sample in a study of OX40 agonist ivuxolimab in advanced cancers. Generated by immunoSEQ multiplex PCR, the TCRdb table keeps only in-frame clones and is missing some. Seen here are about 70,000 clones, 86% observed once, and the top ten hold under 3.5%. The sample in question was CD4+ or CD8+ T cells sorted from blood, obtained in a trial of the OX40 agonist ivuxolimab. These receptors were taken from an adult with an advanced solid tumor such as melanoma, head and neck, liver or kidney cancer. The conserved cysteine and the conserved F or W are not part of the CDR3 here. The order of the fields is V gene, J gene, CDR3 protein.

v_gene: TRBV15; j_gene: TRBJ2-3; CDR3aa: ATSSDQNRVTAQY
v_gene: TRBV5-1; j_gene: TRBJ2-7; CDR3aa: ASSLEWGAYEQY
v_gene: TRBV7-3; j_gene: TRBJ2-3; CDR3aa: ASSLDPGGDADTQY
v_gene: TRBV7-3; j_gene: TRBJ2-2; CDR3aa: ASRLTGDTGELF
v_gene: TRBV30; j_gene: TRBJ1-3; CDR3aa: AWSLRGISGNTIY
v_gene: TRBV7-2; j_gene: TRBJ2-5; CDR3aa: ASSLQTGRGETQY
v_gene: TRBV25-1; j_gene: TRBJ1-2; CDR3aa: ASKGAGHNYGYT
v_gene: TRBV7-9; j_gene: TRBJ1-2; CDR3aa: ASSLWDRGNYGYT
v_gene: TRBV19; j_gene: TRBJ1-5; CDR3aa: ASSGTGGGQPQH
v_gene: TRBV11-3; j_gene: TRBJ2-1; CDR3aa: ASSAGLAAYNEQF
v_gene: TRBV28; j_gene: TRBJ1-6; CDR3aa: ASSLRAYNSPLH
v_gene: TRBV27; j_gene: TRBJ1-1; CDR3aa: ASSRQGGIANTEAF
v_gene: TRBV4-3; j_gene: TRBJ1-3; CDR3aa: ASSQEGTGGNTIY
v_gene: TRBV11-3; j_gene: TRBJ2-3; CDR3aa: ASSSLAGPGNTQY
v_gene: TRBV6-1; j_gene: TRBJ1-3; CDR3aa: ASSEFPGNSGNTIY
v_gene: TRBV29-1; j_gene: TRBJ2-3; CDR3aa: SGGQPSTDTQY
v_gene: TRBV5-5; j_gene: TRBJ2-7; CDR3aa: ASSRGGEQY
v_gene: TRBV28; j_gene: TRBJ2-1; CDR3aa: ASSFHRVEGEQF
v_gene: TRBV27; j_gene: TRBJ1-4; CDR3aa: ASSPQPTLGKLF
v_gene: TRBV27; j_gene: TRBJ2-7; CDR3aa: ASSLETGAEQY
v_gene: TRBV2; j_gene: TRBJ2-1; CDR3aa: ASSEQGSAYNEQF
v_gene: TRBV5-1; j_gene: TRBJ2-3; CDR3aa: ASSSLAGTSHTQY
v_gene: TRBV9; j_gene: TRBJ1-4; CDR3aa: ASSVGFRDDEKLF
v_gene: TRBV2; j_gene: TRBJ2-7; CDR3aa: ASRTGTYEQY
v_gene: TRBV20-1; j_gene: TRBJ1-2; CDR3aa: SAASEGYT
v_gene: TRBV11-1; j_gene: TRBJ1-1; CDR3aa: ASSLGRRDTEAF
v_gene: TRBV11-3; j_gene: TRBJ2-3; CDR3aa: ASSSGQTSTDTQY
v_gene: TRBV2; j_gene: TRBJ1-2; CDR3aa: ASSPAGGRGYT
v_gene: TRBV19; j_gene: TRBJ1-1; CDR3aa: ASKRQGGTEAF
v_gene: TRBV27; j_gene: TRBJ2-5; CDR3aa: ASSNRRDSQETQY
v_gene: TRBV30; j_gene: TRBJ2-3; CDR3aa: AWSVYTSGGTDTQY
v_gene: TRBV6-5; j_gene: TRBJ1-4; CDR3aa: ASSYSGTGDEKLF
v_gene: TRBV6-1; j_gene: TRBJ1-6; CDR3aa: AIAGRMSNSPLH
v_gene: TRBV19; j_gene: TRBJ1-2; CDR3aa: ASSGAKGYGYT
v_gene: TRBV6-1; j_gene: TRBJ2-5; CDR3aa: ASSERTGGETQY